This TCR beta chain was documented in a study of T cells in Graves' hyperthyroidism and ophthalmopathy (dated by TCRdb to the late 2010s). A note on the overall study: Peripheral blood was sampled at the time of initial diagnosis, prior to any treatment. The 75 to 100 discovery patients were randomly split 7:3 into training and test sets. After blood sampling, hyperthyroidism patients were treated with methimazole at a starting dose of 30 mg daily, and ophthalmopathy patients were treated with high-dose intravenous methylprednisolone. Thyroid tissue and blood T-cell repertoires from roughly six Graves' hyperthyroidism patients were also compared in the study. Whether ophthalmopathy could be predicted prospectively was tested in an independent validation cohort made up of 18 to 20 hyperthyroidism patients plus 17 patients who later progressed to ophthalmopathy. According to the paper, TCR Vbeta CDR3 sequencing was carried out on over 130 peripheral blood samples, which came from under 50 ophthalmopathy, under 80 hyperthyroidism and about 17 progressor patients. To identify TCR V-J signatures that set the groups apart, the researchers used a discovery cohort of approximately 98 patients, made up of around 40 with Graves' ophthalmopathy and 55 to 65 with stable Graves' hyperthyroidism. Overall study outcomes, separate from this receptor: Most expanded thyroid clonotypes (frequency above 0.001) were also detected in blood, a finding suggesting that blood repertoires may reflect thyroid immune responses. In cross-validation, a model built on a 13 V-J signature told ophthalmopathy apart from stable hyperthyroidism with approximately 91% sensitivity and around 84% specificity, and in testing the same model reached 80%/75%. Sample size was not statistically predetermined, and investigators were not blinded to group allocation. In validation, the model predicted progression to ophthalmopathy a median of around 6.5 months before onset, with roughly 70% sensitivity and more than 72% specificity.

The TCR beta CDR3 regions were amplified from the RNA transcripts. The first round of RT-PCR for the TCR CDR3 was performed with the HTBI primer set and the Qiagen OneStep RT-PCR kit. Libraries were constructed in a second round of multiplex PCR, after which size selection and purification were carried out. Sequencing of the libraries was done on an Illumina HiSeq2000 using paired-end 100 bp reads. The paper's data handling went like this. Raw data were processed with SOAPnuke, discarding reads with adapters, uncalled bases, mean Phred below 15, or no exact constant-primer or identifier match. COPE v1.2.5 was used to merge high-quality paired reads, and clonotypes were defined as unique nucleotide sequences. Clonotypes were aligned to IMGT TRBV, TRBD and TRBJ reference segments using MiTCR v1.1. Analysis was restricted to V-J combinations with a frequency above 0.0001, which covered just over 98% of repertoires. A TCS score was defined as the ratio of F50 (clonal expansion) to E x V (chaos), with BLOSUM62-based TCRdist applied between CDR3 peptides within each V-J. Welch's t-statistics and random forest reduced around 520 V-J features to roughly 13, which were used in a naive Bayes classifier (R e1071). Thyroid-blood repertoire similarity was quantified with the Morisita-Horn index. The raw public reads went through TCRdb reprocessing: fastp at Q25, MiXCR clone calling, in-frame beta chains kept. CDR3 protein duplicates are merged, each entry listing the most common genes and DNA. In this record, the V and J calls reflect TCRdb's handling and not the investigators' own analysis. The table for this sample lists around 610,000 distinct CDR3 sequences; roughly 14% of them were counted only once. The top ten clones comprise 4.3% of the sample.

The CDR3 numbers 15 residues from cysteine through phenylalanine. The read is trimmed to its CDR3 DNA, 45 bases read in frame from base 1. Relative to germline, V is 0 bases shorter and J is 1 base shorter, with 7 bases between their ends. CDR1 SGDLS and CDR2 YYNGEE were looked up in the germline V gene. Of note for this clonotype: Which antigen it targets is not known. No base quality information exists; no much larger clone differs at one position.

Moderately to severely active disease, a Clinical Activity Score of at least 3, a NOSPECS grade of at least 4, and a duration under 3 months were present in ophthalmopathy patients. Any patient with an uncontrolled infection, another autoimmune disease, pregnancy or lactation was excluded. Clinical symptoms, serum thyroxine and TRAb, thyroid ultrasound, and orbital computed tomography formed the basis for the diagnoses. PBMCs were isolated from approximately 10 ml of fresh peripheral blood by Ficoll-Paque density gradient centrifugation. Trizol reagent was used to extract total RNA, and RNA quality was then checked on an Agilent 2100 Bioanalyzer.

The sequenced sample was blood. The chain links TRBV9 with TRBJ2-2; confidence is insufficient to name the D gene. The clonotype comes from a woman in her 40s with Graves' ophthalmopathy. The CDR3 sequence is CASSVGTLNTGELFF. The DNA reads TGTGCCAGCAGCGTAGGTACTCTGAACACCGGGGAGCTGTTTTTT.